A selection of T cell receptor beta chains follows, all from one sample in a study of T cells in Graves' hyperthyroidism and ophthalmopathy. TCRdb independently ran MiXCR on the multiplex PCR reads; one entry per CDR3 protein. The sample has over 500,000 distinct CDR3 sequences, around 15% seen once. Sequencing used blood. Receptors were obtained from a woman in her thirties or forties with Graves' hyperthyroidism. CDR3s include the opening cysteine and the closing phenylalanine or tryptophan. The D gene is left open where the match is weak. Where a row states a size, it is once, few, many or the class of an expanded clone; other rows omit it.

d_call	v_call	j_call	clone_size	cdr3_nt	cdr3_aa
TRBD1	TRBV12-3/TRBV12-4	TRBJ1-6	many	TGTGCCAGCAGCACCGGGACAGGGTTTTCACCCCTCCACTTT	CASSTGTGFSPLHF
.	TRBV20-1	TRBJ1-5	many	TGCAGTGCTAAGGTGATCAATCAGCCCCAGCATTTT	CSAKVINQPQHF
.	TRBV20-1	TRBJ2-1	.	TGCAGTGCTAGATTGGACAGAACCCCCCAATTTTACAATGAGCAGTTCTTC	CSARLDRTPQFYNEQFF
TRBD1	TRBV29-1	TRBJ2-7	.	TGCAGCGTTGAGCCGGGACAGGGGGACTACGAGCAGTACTTC	CSVEPGQGDYEQYF
TRBD1	TRBV30	TRBJ1-5	many	TGTGCCTGGAGGGGACAGGTGGGTCAGCCCCAGCATTTT	CAWRGQVGQPQHF
TRBD1	TRBV30	TRBJ2-7	few	TGTGCCTTCGGGACAGGGTCCTACGAGCAGTACTTC	CAFGTGSYEQYF
.	TRBV19	TRBJ1-5	.	TGTGCCAGTAGTATGTCAATTTATAGCAATCAGCCCCAGCATTTT	CASSMSIYSNQPQHF
.	TRBV12-3/TRBV12-4	TRBJ2-1	many	TGTGCCAGCAGCCCTGGGGGCGCAACGCTCTCCTACAATGAGCAGTTCTTC	CASSPGGATLSYNEQFF
TRBD2	TRBV28	TRBJ2-1	.	TGTGCCAGCAGTTTCCCCGGGACTAGCTCCTACAATGAGCAGTTCTTC	CASSFPGTSSYNEQFF
TRBD2	TRBV20-1	TRBJ2-7	.	TGCAGTGCGGACCGCGGACTAGCGGGAGCAAACGAGCAGTACTTC	CSADRGLAGANEQYF
.	TRBV6-2/TRBV6-3	TRBJ2-2	many	TGTGCCAGCAGCCTGGACCTAAGGAACACCGGGGAGCTGTTTTTT	CASSLDLRNTGELFF
.	TRBV5-1	TRBJ2-7	many	TGCGCCGCCAAACCGGGACCTGCTTCCTACGAGCAGTACTTC	CAAKPGPASYEQYF
TRBD1	TRBV5-1	TRBJ1-2	few	TGCGCCAGCAGCTCGGGACAGGGGGGTTCGGTTCAGCATGGCTACACCTTC	CASSSGQGGSVQHGYTF
.	TRBV30	TRBJ2-2	many	TGTGCCTGGAGTGATCGGTCCGGGGAGCTGTTTTTT	CAWSDRSGELFF
.	TRBV30	TRBJ2-6	many	TGTGCCTGCCGAGACTCTGGGGCCAACGTCCTGACTTTC	CACRDSGANVLTF
.	TRBV28	TRBJ2-1	many	TGTGCCAGCAGCCCTGCCGATGGCGCGGGTAACAATGAGCAGTTCTTC	CASSPADGAGNNEQFF
TRBD2	TRBV28	TRBJ2-1	many	TGTGCCAGCAGTTCGGAGGGACTACCCCCCTTCTCCTACAATGAGCAGTTCTTC	CASSSEGLPPFSYNEQFF
TRBD1	TRBV29-1	TRBJ1-2	.	TGCAGCGTCGGGACAGGGGGAGAAGGCTGCACCTTC	CSVGTGGEGCTF
.	TRBV30	TRBJ1-5	many	TGTGCCTGGAGTCTTCCGGACAGAAGAAATCAGCCCCAGCATTTT	CAWSLPDRRNQPQHF